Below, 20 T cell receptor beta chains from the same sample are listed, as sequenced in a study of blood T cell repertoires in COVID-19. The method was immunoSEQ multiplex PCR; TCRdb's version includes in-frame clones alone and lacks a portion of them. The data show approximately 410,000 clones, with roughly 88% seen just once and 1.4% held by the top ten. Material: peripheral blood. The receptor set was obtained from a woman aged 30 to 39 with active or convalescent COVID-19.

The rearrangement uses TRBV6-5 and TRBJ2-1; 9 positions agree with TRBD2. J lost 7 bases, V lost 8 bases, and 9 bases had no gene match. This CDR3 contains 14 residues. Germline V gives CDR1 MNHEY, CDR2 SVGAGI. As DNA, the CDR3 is TGTGCCAGCGACCGGCGGGAGGGCCGGAATGAGCAGTTCTTC. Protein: CASDRREGRNEQFF.

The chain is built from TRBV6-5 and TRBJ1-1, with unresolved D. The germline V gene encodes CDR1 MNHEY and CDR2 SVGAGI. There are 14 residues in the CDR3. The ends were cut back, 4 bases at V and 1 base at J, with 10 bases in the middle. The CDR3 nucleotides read TGTGCCAGCAGTTCCGGTGTGTGGAACACTGAAGCTTTCTTT. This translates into CASSSGVWNTEAFF.

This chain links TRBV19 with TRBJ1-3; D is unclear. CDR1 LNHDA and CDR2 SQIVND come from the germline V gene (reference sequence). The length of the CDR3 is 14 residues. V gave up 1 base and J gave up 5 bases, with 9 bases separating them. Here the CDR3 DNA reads TGTGCCAGTAGTATAGCTCGGGGAAGAAACACCATATATTTT. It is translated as CASSIARGRNTIYF.

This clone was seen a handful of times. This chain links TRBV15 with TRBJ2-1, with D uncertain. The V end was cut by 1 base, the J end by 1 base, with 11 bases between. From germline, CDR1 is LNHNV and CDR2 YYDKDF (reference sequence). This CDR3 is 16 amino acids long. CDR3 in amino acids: CATSRAALESYNEQFF. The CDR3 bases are TGTGCCACCAGCAGAGCCGCCCTAGAGTCCTACAATGAGCAGTTCTTC.

CDR3 bases: TGTGCCAGCAGCCACCAGGGGGCCAACCCCTATGGCTACACCTTC. It encodes CASSHQGANPYGYTF. J is TRBJ1-2 and V is TRBV6-4; 8 bases line up with TRBD1. CDR1 MRHNA and CDR2 SNTAGT come from the germline V gene. The J segment lost 4 bases and the V segment lost 6 bases, leaving 10 bases of the junction unmatched. The CDR3 spans 15 residues.

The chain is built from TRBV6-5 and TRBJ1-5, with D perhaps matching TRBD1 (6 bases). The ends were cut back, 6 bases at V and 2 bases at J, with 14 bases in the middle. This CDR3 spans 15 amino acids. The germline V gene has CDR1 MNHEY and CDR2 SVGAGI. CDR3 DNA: TGTGCCAGCAGACTTACAGGGTCGGGCAATCAGCCCCAGCATTTT. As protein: CASRLTGSGNQPQHF.

CDR3 residues: CASSNPRQGAFGYTF. The CDR3 DNA reads TGTGCCAGCAGCAATCCCAGACAGGGGGCTTTTGGCTACACCTTC. The chain uses TRBV11-2 and TRBJ1-2, with 10 bases aligning to TRBD1. V shed 5 bases, J shed 7 bases, and the junction held 10 bases outside the gene matches. CDR3 length: 15 amino acids. The germline V gene encodes CDR1 SGHAT and CDR2 FQNNGV.

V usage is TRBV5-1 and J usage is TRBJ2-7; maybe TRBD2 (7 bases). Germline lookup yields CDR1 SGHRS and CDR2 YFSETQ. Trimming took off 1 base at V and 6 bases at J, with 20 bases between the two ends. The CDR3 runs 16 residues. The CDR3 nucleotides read TGCGCCAGCAGCTTGTATCCAGGCATGGGAGGGGGCGAGCAGTACTTC. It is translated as CASSLYPGMGGGEQYF.

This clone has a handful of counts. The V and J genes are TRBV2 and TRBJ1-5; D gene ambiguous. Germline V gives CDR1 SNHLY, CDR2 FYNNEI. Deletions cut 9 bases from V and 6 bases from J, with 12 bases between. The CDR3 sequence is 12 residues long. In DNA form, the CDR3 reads TGTGCCAGTCGCGGCGAGCTTCAGCCCCAGCATTTT. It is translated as CASRGELQPQHF.

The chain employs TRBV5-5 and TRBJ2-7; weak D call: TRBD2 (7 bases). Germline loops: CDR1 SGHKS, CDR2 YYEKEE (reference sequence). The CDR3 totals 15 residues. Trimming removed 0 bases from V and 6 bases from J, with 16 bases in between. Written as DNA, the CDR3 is TGTGCCAGCAGCTTGGTACGGGGGGCTTGGGGCGAGCAGTACTTC. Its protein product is CASSLVRGAWGEQYF.

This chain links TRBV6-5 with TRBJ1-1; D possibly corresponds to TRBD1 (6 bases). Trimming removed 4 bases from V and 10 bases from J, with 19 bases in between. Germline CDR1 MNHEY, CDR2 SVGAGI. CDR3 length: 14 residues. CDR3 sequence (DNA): TGTGCCAGCAGTTTGCCCGACAGGACCAACAGAGCTTTCTTT. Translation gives CASSLPDRTNRAFF.

The CDR3 is CAIGAVLDEKLFF. The CDR3 DNA reads as TGTGCCATAGGGGCGGTGTTAGACGAAAAACTGTTTTTT. The chain is built from TRBV7-7 and TRBJ1-4; D is possibly TRBD1 (5 bases). This CDR3 region has 13 residues. V lost 10 bases, J lost 8 bases, and 17 bases lay in between. CDR1 and CDR2 from the germline V gene are SSHAT and FNYEAQ (reference sequence).

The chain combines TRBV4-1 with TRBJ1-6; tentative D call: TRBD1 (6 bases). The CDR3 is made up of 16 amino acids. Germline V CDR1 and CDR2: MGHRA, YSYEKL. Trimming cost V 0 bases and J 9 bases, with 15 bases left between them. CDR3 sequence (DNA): TGCGCCAGCAGCCAAGAGTGGACAGTATCGAGTTCACCCCTCCACTTT. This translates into CASSQEWTVSSSPLHF.

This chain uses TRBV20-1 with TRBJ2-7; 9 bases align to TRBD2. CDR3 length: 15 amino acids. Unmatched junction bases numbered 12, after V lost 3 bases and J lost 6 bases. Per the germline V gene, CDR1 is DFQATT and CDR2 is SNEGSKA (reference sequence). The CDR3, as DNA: TGCAGTGCTAGTCCCCCCTCTGGCGGGGGGGGCGAGCAGTACTTC. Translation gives CSASPPSGGGGEQYF.

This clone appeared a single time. The CDR3 sequence is CASSLRTEETQYF. The CDR3, as DNA: TGTGCCAGCAGCTTGAGGACAGAAGAGACCCAGTACTTC. The chain links TRBV5-6 to TRBJ2-5, with D maybe TRBD1 (6 bases). Trimming removed 1 base from V and 3 bases from J, with 7 bases in between. The germline V gene encodes CDR1 SGHDT and CDR2 YYEEEE. The CDR3 has 13 residues.

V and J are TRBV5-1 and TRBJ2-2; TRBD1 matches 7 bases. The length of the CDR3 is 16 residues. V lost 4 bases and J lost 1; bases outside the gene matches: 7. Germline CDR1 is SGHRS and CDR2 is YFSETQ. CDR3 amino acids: CASSGQDRVNTGELFF. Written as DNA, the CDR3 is TGCGCCAGCAGCGGACAAGACAGGGTGAACACCGGGGAGCTGTTTTTT. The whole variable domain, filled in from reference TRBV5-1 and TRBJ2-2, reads KAGVTQTPRYLIKTRGQQVTLSCSPISGHRSVSWYQQTPGQGLQFLFEYFSETQRNKGNFPGRFSGRQFSNSRSEMNVSTLELGDSALYLCASSGQDRVNTGELFFGEGSRLTVL.

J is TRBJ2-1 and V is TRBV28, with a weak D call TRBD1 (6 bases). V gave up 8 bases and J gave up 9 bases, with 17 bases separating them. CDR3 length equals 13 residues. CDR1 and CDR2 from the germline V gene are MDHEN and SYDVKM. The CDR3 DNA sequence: TGTGCCAGCTCCCAGGGGTTATCCGGTGAGCAGTTCTTC. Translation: CASSQGLSGEQFF. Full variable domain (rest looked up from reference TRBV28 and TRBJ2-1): DVKVTQSSRYLVKRTGEKVFLECVQDMDHENMFWYRQDPGLGLRLIYFSYDVKMKEKGDIPEGYSVSREKKERFSLILESASTNQTSMYLCASSQGLSGEQFFGPGTRLTVL.

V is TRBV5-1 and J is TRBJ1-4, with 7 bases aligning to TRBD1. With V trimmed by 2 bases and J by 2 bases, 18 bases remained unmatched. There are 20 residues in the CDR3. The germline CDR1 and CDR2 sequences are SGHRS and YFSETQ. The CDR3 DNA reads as TGCGCCAGCAGCTTAAGCCCTACAGGGGCCATGGGGCCCACTAATGAAAAACTGTTTTTT. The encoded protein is CASSLSPTGAMGPTNEKLFF.

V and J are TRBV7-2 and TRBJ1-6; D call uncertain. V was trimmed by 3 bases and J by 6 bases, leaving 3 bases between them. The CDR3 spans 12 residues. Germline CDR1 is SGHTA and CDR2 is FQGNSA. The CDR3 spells CASSFLNSPLHF. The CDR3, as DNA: TGTGCCAGCAGCTTTCTTAATTCACCCCTCCACTTT.

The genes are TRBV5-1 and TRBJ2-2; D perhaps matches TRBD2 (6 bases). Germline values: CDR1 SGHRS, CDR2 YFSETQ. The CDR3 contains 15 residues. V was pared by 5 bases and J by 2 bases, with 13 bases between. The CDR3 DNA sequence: TGCGCCAGCAGGATAGCGGAATTTAACACCGGGGAGCTGTTTTTT. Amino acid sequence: CASRIAEFNTGELFF.